These 27 T cell receptor beta chains originate from one sample sequenced in a study of blood T cell repertoires in COVID-19. Here immunoSEQ multiplex PCR was the method, and the copy in TCRdb shows in-frame clones only, minus some. The sample has about 57,000 clones, roughly 80% seen once. Sequenced sample: PBMCs or T cells enriched from blood (not recorded which). Receptors originate from a woman aged 40 to 50 with acute COVID-19.

CDR3 nucleotide sequence: TGTGCCAGCAGCCTACAGGGGATGGGCGAGCAGTACTTC. This sequence encodes CASSLQGMGEQYF. The genes are TRBV7-2 and TRBJ2-7, with 7 bases identical to TRBD1. Trimming took 5 bases from V and 6 from J; bases not matched to a gene: 7. Per the germline V gene, CDR1 is SGHTA and CDR2 is FQGNSA. This CDR3 has 13 amino acids.

The chain links TRBV7-9 to TRBJ1-1; D is uncertain. The length of the CDR3 is 13 residues. Germline V lookup: CDR1 SEHNR, CDR2 FQNEAQ (reference sequence). Trimming shortened V by 5 bases and J by 3 bases, and 10 bases separated the two germline ends. CDR3 loop: CASSPTGYTEAFF. The CDR3 DNA reads as TGTGCCAGCAGCCCCACGGGTTACACTGAAGCTTTCTTT.

This chain uses TRBV11-2 with TRBJ2-7, with 8 bases identical to TRBD2. V was pared by 3 bases and J by 2 bases, with 15 bases of the junction left unmatched. Per germline, CDR1 SGHAT and CDR2 FQNNGV. The CDR3 covers 18 residues. The CDR3 region is CASSLGGGLAGGAYEQYF. In nucleotides, the CDR3 is TGTGCCAGCAGCTTGGGGGGCGGGTTGGCGGGAGGCGCCTACGAGCAGTACTTC.

Only one count was recorded for this clone. V gene TRBV2 combines with J gene TRBJ1-2; 7 bases are a match to TRBD1. The junction had 8 bases not matched to a gene; V was cut back by 4 bases and J by 6 bases. This CDR3 comprises 14 residues. In germline, CDR1 is SNHLY, CDR2 FYNNEI. This CDR3 reads CASSGDSLPDGYTF. The CDR3 bases are TGTGCCAGCAGTGGGGACAGCCTTCCTGATGGCTACACCTTC.

This chain connects TRBV12-3 or TRBV12-4 to TRBJ1-4, with D hard to call. The V end lost 3 bases, the J end lost 4 bases, and 6 bases lay between the germline ends. The CDR3 is 13 amino acids. CDR3 bases: TGTGCCAGCAGTTTCGGTATTAATGAAAAACTGTTTTTT. It yields the protein CASSFGINEKLFF.

The chain links TRBV4-2 to TRBJ2-7; TRBD1 agrees at 7 bases. V was pared by 6 bases and J by 2 bases, with 4 bases of the junction left unmatched. The CDR3 has 13 amino acids. CDR1 LGHNA and CDR2 YNFKEQ come from the germline V gene. The CDR3 is CASSTGTAYEQYF. CDR3 DNA: TGTGCCAGCAGTACCGGGACAGCCTACGAGCAGTACTTC.

This sequence joins TRBV6-5 and TRBJ1-1; D not certain. The germline V gene encodes CDR1 MNHEY and CDR2 SVGAGI. This CDR3 is built from 13 residues. The V gene lost 7 bases and the J gene lost 7 bases, with 16 bases spanning the gap. CDR3 sequence (DNA): TGTGCCAGCACTACCGCCGAATTCGGTGAAGCTTTCTTT. This codes for CASTTAEFGEAFF.

The chain is built from TRBV5-1 and TRBJ2-1; D is perhaps TRBD1 (7 bases). This CDR3 is built from 16 residues. The V gene lost 0 bases and the J gene lost 7 bases, with 17 bases spanning the gap. In germline, CDR1 is SGHRS, CDR2 YFSETQ. Here the CDR3 reads CASSLVAGGGGNEQFF. CDR3 sequence (DNA): TGCGCCAGCAGCTTGGTGGCAGGGGGAGGAGGTAATGAGCAGTTCTTC.

In its sample, this clone was seen once. V usage is TRBV3-1 (or the pseudogene TRBV3-2) and J usage is TRBJ2-3; 12 bases are shared with TRBD2. Per germline, CDR1 LGHDT and CDR2 YNNKEL (reference sequence). The ends lost 2 bases at V and 4 bases at J; junction bases unmatched: 4. The CDR3 is made up of 16 amino acids. The CDR3 DNA is TGTGCCAGCAGCCAACTAGCGGGGGGGAGCGCAGATACGCAGTATTTT. It translates to CASSQLAGGSADTQYF.

This chain links TRBV28 with TRBJ1-3; D is unresolved. Germline values: CDR1 MDHEN, CDR2 SYDVKM. The length of the CDR3 is 16 residues. The ends were cut back, 3 bases at V and 0 bases at J, with 12 bases in the middle. The DNA for the CDR3 is TGTGCCAGCAGTTTTGGAGGGCCCCACTCTGGAAACACCATATATTTT. Protein sequence: CASSFGGPHSGNTIYF.

The chain has TRBV5-1 and TRBJ2-1; 8 nucleotides match TRBD2. This CDR3 has 18 amino acids. The V gene's germline CDR1 is SGHRS and CDR2 YFSETQ. V lost 0 bases and J lost 10; bases outside the gene matches: 18. CDR3 nucleotide sequence: TGCGCCAGCAGCTTGGGTATTAGGACCATAATAGCGGGGTTGGAGCAGTTCTTC. Its translation: CASSLGIRTIIAGLEQFF.

The chain has TRBV24-1 and TRBJ1-4; 9 bases align to TRBD1. The CDR3 contains 14 residues. With 5 bases clipped from V and 8 bases from J, the junction kept 5 bases outside the gene matches. Germline CDR1 KGHDR, CDR2 SFDVKD. The CDR3 spells CATSGDRAKEKLFF. CDR3 DNA: TGTGCCACCAGTGGGGACAGGGCCAAGGAAAAACTGTTTTTT.

The gene calls are TRBV25-1 and TRBJ1-2, with a possible D match to TRBD1 (6 bases). CDR3 length: 15 residues. Germline V gives CDR1 MGHDK, CDR2 SYGVNS. Trimming stripped 4 bases from V and 4 bases from J, with 16 bases between. The CDR3 DNA sequence: TGTGCCAGCAGTGCCCCCAACAGGGAGGGCTATGGCTACACCTTC. This gives the protein CASSAPNREGYGYTF.

V usage is TRBV2 and J usage is TRBJ2-5; D might be TRBD2 (5 bases). The CDR3 runs to 15 residues. V was shortened by 4 bases and J by 2 bases, with 14 bases between the two germline ends. Germline loops: CDR1 SNHLY, CDR2 FYNNEI. CDR3 loop: CASSADDPGQETQYF. The CDR3 nucleotides read TGTGCCAGCAGTGCCGATGACCCGGGACAAGAGACCCAGTACTTC. The full variable domain, its missing parts supplied by reference TRBV2 and TRBJ2-5, is EPEVTQTPSHQVTQMGQEVILRCVPISNHLYFYWYRQILGQKVEFLVSFYNNEISEKSEIFDDQFSVERPDGSNFTLKIRSTKLEDSAMYFCASSADDPGQETQYFGPGTRLLVL.

This clone has only one observation. The gene calls are TRBV25-1 and TRBJ1-4; 7 nucleotides match TRBD1. Losses at the gene ends were 6 bases for V and 4 bases for J; bases not matched to a gene: 5. This CDR3 comprises 14 residues. The germline V gene has CDR1 MGHDK and CDR2 SYGVNS. CDR3 nucleotides: TGTGCCAGCAGCAAACAGGGGAGTAATGAAAAACTGTTTTTT. Translated: CASSKQGSNEKLFF.

Here the CDR3 reads CASSVARFGETQYF. For the CDR3, the DNA is TGTGCCAGCAGCGTAGCTCGTTTCGGGGAGACCCAGTACTTC. The chain recombines TRBV9 with TRBJ2-5; no clear D. The CDR3 runs to 14 residues. Germline lookup yields CDR1 SGDLS and CDR2 YYNGEE. V gave up 0 bases and J gave up 5 bases, with 11 bases separating them. The variable domain in full, completed from reference TRBV9 and TRBJ2-5, reads DSGVTQTPKHLITATGQRVTLRCSPRSGDLSVYWYQQSLDQGLQFLIQYYNGEERAKGNILERFSAQQFPDLHSELNLSSLELGDSALYFCASSVARFGETQYFGPGTRLLVL.

V is TRBV9 and J is TRBJ2-1; D is ambiguous. Germline V gives CDR1 SGDLS, CDR2 YYNGEE. The CDR3 totals 14 residues. The germline V and J ends were trimmed by 0 bases and 0 bases, with 4 bases remaining between them. Written as DNA, the CDR3 is TGTGCCAGCAGCGTAGAGAGCTCCTACAATGAGCAGTTCTTC. Translated, it gives CASSVESSYNEQFF.

The table lists this clone with a count of one. The chain has TRBV13 and TRBJ1-4; 7 positions match TRBD1. CDR3 size: 15 residues. Trimming at V came to 5 bases and at J to 0 bases, leaving 3 bases not matched to a gene. Germline V gives CDR1 PRHDT, CDR2 FYEKMQ (reference sequence). CDR3 region: CASSADRATNEKLFF. CDR3 sequence (DNA): TGTGCCAGCAGCGCCGACAGGGCAACTAATGAAAAACTGTTTTTT.

This clone came up a few times. This chain links TRBV7-9 with TRBJ1-6; maybe TRBD1 (5 bases). This CDR3 has 15 residues. V dropped 5 bases and J dropped 7 bases, with 15 bases sitting between them. Germline CDR1 and CDR2: SEHNR and FQNEAQ (reference sequence). The CDR3 region is CASSHEWGVNSPLHF. In DNA, the CDR3 is TGTGCCAGCAGCCATGAGTGGGGGGTGAATTCACCCCTCCACTTT.

The CDR3 loop reads CASLQEILNTEAFF. CDR3 bases: TGTGCCAGCCTCCAGGAAATATTGAACACTGAAGCTTTCTTT. J is TRBJ1-1 and V is TRBV6-5, with D uncertain. The V and J ends lost 8 bases and 0 bases respectively, with 13 bases between them. CDR1 is MNHEY, CDR2 SVGAGI, per germline. The CDR3 runs 14 residues.

The V call is TRBV3-1 (or the pseudogene TRBV3-2), the J call TRBJ2-1; 8 bases are a match to TRBD1. The CDR3 is 14 amino acids. Germline V gene sequence: CDR1 LGHDT, CDR2 YNNKEL (reference sequence). The V and J ends lost 4 bases and 3 bases, in that order; junction bases with no gene match: 2. The CDR3 coding sequence is TGTGCCAGCAGCCCGGGGACAGGCTACAATGAGCAGTTCTTC. Its translation is CASSPGTGYNEQFF.

The rearrangement links TRBV9 to TRBJ2-3, with TRBD2 matching over 13 bases. This CDR3 has 16 residues. After removal of 0 bases from V and 6 bases from J, the junction contained 4 bases not matched to a gene. The germline CDR1 and CDR2 sequences are SGDLS and YYNGEE. The DNA of the CDR3 is TGTGCCAGCAGCGTAGGGACTAGCGGGAGCGGGGATACGCAGTATTTT. It codes for CASSVGTSGSGDTQYF.

The chain employs TRBV9 and TRBJ1-1; D may be TRBD1 (5 bases). Germline V gives CDR1 SGDLS, CDR2 YYNGEE. This CDR3 is built from 14 residues. With 0 bases removed from V and 4 bases from J, the gap between germline ends came to 10 bases. The CDR3: CASSVGSGGTEAFF. CDR3 in DNA: TGTGCCAGCAGCGTAGGGTCGGGGGGCACTGAAGCTTTCTTT. Supplemented by reference TRBV9 and TRBJ1-1, the full variable domain reads DSGVTQTPKHLITATGQRVTLRCSPRSGDLSVYWYQQSLDQGLQFLIQYYNGEERAKGNILERFSAQQFPDLHSELNLSSLELGDSALYFCASSVGSGGTEAFFGQGTRLTVV.

The chain has TRBV2 and TRBJ2-3; 13 bases agree with TRBD2. The CDR3 sequence is 15 residues long. J lost 6 bases, V lost 6 bases, and 6 bases had no gene match. Germline V lookup: CDR1 SNHLY, CDR2 FYNNEI. CDR3 residues: CASRRLAGGVDTQYF. CDR3 sequence (DNA): TGTGCCAGCAGAAGACTAGCGGGAGGTGTGGATACGCAGTATTTT.

V is TRBV7-9 and J is TRBJ1-4, with 9 positions matching TRBD1. This CDR3 region has 15 residues. The V gene end was trimmed by 4 bases and the J gene end by 7 bases; junction bases not matched to a gene: 7. The V gene's germline CDR1 is SEHNR and CDR2 FQNEAQ (reference sequence). This chain's CDR3 is CASSSRRDRVEKLFF. CDR3 DNA: TGTGCCAGCAGCTCCCGACGGGACAGGGTTGAAAAACTGTTTTTT.

The chain joins TRBV7-6 to TRBJ1-2; the match to TRBD1 covers 12 bases. Looked up from germline, CDR1 is SGHVS and CDR2 is FNYEAQ. With 1 base clipped from V and 4 bases from J, the junction kept 7 bases outside the gene matches. The CDR3 consists of 17 residues. The CDR3 sequence is CASSLGGQGAQVYGYTF. The CDR3 nucleotides read TGTGCCAGCAGCTTAGGGGGACAGGGGGCGCAGGTCTATGGCTACACCTTC.

V usage is TRBV19 and J usage is TRBJ1-5, with unresolved D. Trimming took off 3 bases at V and 0 bases at J, with 6 bases between the two ends. Germline CDR1 reads LNHDA; CDR2 reads SQIVND (reference sequence). CDR3 size: 14 residues. Here the CDR3 DNA reads TGTGCCAGTAGTATGTATCCTAGCAATCAGCCCCAGCATTTT. It is translated as CASSMYPSNQPQHF. The variable domain in full, completed from reference TRBV19 and TRBJ1-5, reads DGGITQSPKYLFRKEGQNVTLSCEQNLNHDAMYWYRQDPGQGLRLIYYSQIVNDFQKGDIAEGYSVSREKKESFPLTVTSAQKNPTAFYLCASSMYPSNQPQHFGDGTRLSIL.